A single T cell receptor (beta chain) is shown here with its context. People with hyperthyroidism were aged 18 to 65 and newly diagnosed, under 2 months' duration. Patients were excluded if they had other autoimmune diseases or uncontrolled infections, and likewise if pregnancy or lactation applied. This entry belongs to a study of Graves' ophthalmopathy and Graves' hyperthyroidism. Background on the study: Untreated patients at initial diagnosis provided peripheral blood.

The authors amplified TCR beta CDR3 regions, and they did so from RNA transcripts for repertoire sequencing. The library came from an HTBI-primed first-round RT-PCR and a second-round multiplex PCR. TCRdb itself ran the multiplex PCR reads through MiXCR, one entry per CDR3 protein. The sample consists of about 380,000 distinct CDR3 sequences, less than 20% of them appearing once. V gave up 5 bases and J gave up 2 bases, with 13 bases separating them. Germline loops: CDR1 MNHEY, CDR2 SVGAGI. CDR3 length: 14 residues. Sequenced sample: peripheral blood. This clonotype was sampled from a woman under 30 with stable Graves' hyperthyroidism. The chain recombines TRBV6-5 with TRBJ2-7; D is perhaps TRBD1 or TRBD2 (5 bases each). The DNA for the CDR3 is TGTGCCAGCAGTAACCGGGACGGAACCTACGAGCAGTACTTC. Encoded protein: CASSNRDGTYEQYF.